The clone carrying this TCR beta chain was seen ten or more times. TCR beta CDR3 regions were amplified from RNA. First-round RT-PCR of the TCR CDR3 relied on the HTBI primer set. TCRdb re-derived calls from the multiplex PCR reads in MiXCR, one entry per CDR3 protein. The table has a few hundred thousand distinct CDR3 sequences, roughly 15% seen once. This record comes from a study of T cells in Graves' hyperthyroidism and ophthalmopathy. Germline loops: CDR1 KGHSH, CDR2 LQKENI. Trimming stripped 7 bases from V and 4 bases from J, with 14 bases between. The CDR3 is made up of 14 amino acids. Recently diagnosed hyperthyroidism of less than 2 months' duration affected patients aged 18 to 65. Those patients with uncontrolled infection, other autoimmune disease, pregnancy or lactation were excluded. Blood dates from first hyperthyroidism diagnosis, before any ophthalmopathy symptoms. This sample holds PBMCs from less than 11 ml fresh peripheral blood.

This receptor was obtained from a woman aged 45-65 years with Graves' hyperthyroidism that later progressed to Graves' ophthalmopathy. This chain connects TRBV18 to TRBJ2-1; D tentatively reads TRBD1 or TRBD2 (5 bases each). Sequenced sample: blood. The CDR3 nucleotides are TGTGCCAGCTTTCCGGAGAGGGGTTACAATGAGCAGTTCTTC. Protein product: CASFPERGYNEQFF.